A single sample gave rise to the 25 T cell receptor beta chains below, sequenced in a study of shared clonotypes between healthy human individuals. Repertoires were generated with immunoSEQ multiplex PCR, while TCRdb's copy carries only in-frame clones and drops some. Among hundreds of thousands of clones listed, about 96% were seen once. CD45RO-negative cells were positively selected for CCR7, leaving out terminally differentiated effector memory CD45RA+ cells. The specimen sequenced was naive CD8+ T cells sorted from blood. The receptors here all came from a woman between 25 and 40 years old in good health.

The chain has TRBV7-8 and TRBJ1-2; weak D call: TRBD1 (5 bases). Germline CDR1 and CDR2: SGHVS and FQNEAQ. Trimming shortened V by 1 base and J by 8 bases, and 11 bases separated the two germline ends. CDR3 length: 13 residues. The CDR3 reads CASSLGDVPGYTF. The CDR3 DNA is TGTGCCAGCAGCTTAGGGGACGTACCCGGCTACACCTTC.

The V call is TRBV14, the J call TRBJ2-7; TRBD1 matches 7 bases. The V segment lost 4 bases and the J segment 7 bases; nucleotides outside the gene matches: 25. This CDR3 is built from 19 residues. Germline CDR1 reads SGHDN; CDR2 reads FVKESK. The CDR3 DNA reads as TGTGCCAGCAGCCCTCGAGAGGGACAGCCACTGGATGAGCTGGGGGAGCAGTACTTC. This gives the protein CASSPREGQPLDELGEQYF.

The chain is built from TRBV10-2 and TRBJ2-2, with no clear D. Germline V gives CDR1 WSHSY, CDR2 SAAADI. The CDR3 contains 18 residues. V was trimmed by 6 bases and J by 0 bases, leaving 20 bases between them. The CDR3 DNA reads TGCGCCAGCAGCCCCCTATATACTGATCCTTCGAACACCGGGGAGCTGTTTTTT. Translating it yields CASSPLYTDPSNTGELFF.

This chain joins TRBV10-3 and TRBJ2-1; D not certain. The CDR3 is made up of 12 amino acids. Germline-derived CDR1 and CDR2 are ENHRY and SYGVKD. The V and J ends lost 0 bases and 9 bases respectively, with 6 bases between them. The CDR3 DNA reads as TGTGCCATCAGTGAGTCGACAACTGAGCAGTTCTTC. Protein sequence: CAISESTTEQFF.

The chain links TRBV7-7 to TRBJ2-7, with 10 bases fitting TRBD2. After removal of 4 bases from V and 4 bases from J, the junction contained 1 base not matched to a gene. The CDR3 sequence is 13 residues long. Germline V gene lookup returns CDR1 SSHAT and CDR2 FNYEAQ (reference sequence). The CDR3 here is CASSSSGSYEQYF. The CDR3 bases are TGTGCCAGCAGCTCTAGCGGGAGTTACGAGCAGTACTTC.

The chain is built from TRBV4-1 and TRBJ2-3; D unresolved. The CDR3 is 14 amino acids. Germline lookup yields CDR1 MGHRA and CDR2 YSYEKL. Trimming pared 4 bases from V and 2 bases from J, leaving 10 bases between. The CDR3 DNA is TGCGCCAGCAGCCGATTAACAAACACAGATACGCAGTATTTT. It encodes CASSRLTNTDTQYF.

As for this clone: Other DNA sequences in this sample translate to the same CDR3. The rearrangement links TRBV19 to TRBJ1-1; D unresolved. V was shortened by 1 base and J by 1 base, with 4 bases between the two germline ends. The length of the CDR3 is 13 residues. Germline assignment: CDR1 LNHDA and CDR2 SQIVND (reference sequence). CDR3 DNA sequence: TGTGCCAGTAGTATAGGTGGGAACACTGAAGCTTTCTTT. Amino acids: CASSIGGNTEAFF.

The chain carries TRBV7-9 and TRBJ1-4; TRBD1 aligns across 8 bases. The CDR3 runs 15 residues. V lost 5 bases and J lost 4; bases outside the gene matches: 6. Germline V gene sequence: CDR1 SEHNR, CDR2 FQNEAQ (reference sequence). In DNA, the CDR3 is TGTGCCAGCAGCCGGACAGGGAATATTAATGAAAAACTGTTTTTT. Translation: CASSRTGNINEKLFF.

This clone occurred once. The chain couples TRBV7-8 to TRBJ2-1, with 11 bases lining up with TRBD2. Germline lookup yields CDR1 SGHVS and CDR2 FQNEAQ. The junction had 7 bases not matched to a gene; V was cut back by 8 bases and J by 4 bases. The CDR3 sequence is 15 residues long. Here the CDR3 DNA reads TGTGCCAGCCGTAGCGGGAGGGCTCATTACAATGAGCAGTTCTTC. Its translation is CASRSGRAHYNEQFF. Together with reference TRBV7-8 and TRBJ2-1, the CDR3 gives the full variable domain: GAGVSQSPRYKVAKRGQDVALRCDPISGHVSLFWYQQALGQGPEFLTYFQNEAQLDKSGLPSDRFFAERPEGSVSTLKIQRTQQEDSAVYLCASRSGRAHYNEQFFGPGTRLTVL.

The chain carries TRBV27 and TRBJ2-7; D may be TRBD2 (6 bases). The CDR3 runs 15 residues. V lost 5 bases and J 9 bases, leaving 23 bases between the germline ends. Germline lookup yields CDR1 MNHEY and CDR2 SMNVEV (reference sequence). CDR3 in DNA: TGTGCCAGCAGTCTATTCCCCGGGACTCCAAGGGGGCAGTACTTC. Encoded protein: CASSLFPGTPRGQYF.

V is TRBV6-1 and J is TRBJ2-7; D not resolved. Trimming shortened V by 6 bases and J by 0 bases, and 9 bases separated the two germline ends. Germline V lookup: CDR1 MNHNS, CDR2 SASEGT. The CDR3 is 13 amino acids. The CDR3: CASRTESSYEQYF. The CDR3 DNA follows: TGTGCCAGCAGAACGGAAAGCTCCTACGAGCAGTACTTC.

The chain has TRBV15 and TRBJ1-5; D is possibly TRBD1 (5 bases). The CDR3 spans 17 residues. Germline-derived CDR1 and CDR2 are LNHNV and YYDKDF (reference sequence). Trimming stripped 0 bases from V and 1 base from J, with 13 bases between. The CDR3 is CATSRDRAGASNQPQHF. The CDR3 DNA reads TGTGCCACCAGCAGAGATCGGGCCGGGGCCAGCAATCAGCCCCAGCATTTT.

This chain links TRBV5-8 with TRBJ1-1; TRBD1 matches 12 bases. This CDR3 has 14 residues. Per germline, CDR1 SGHTS and CDR2 YDEGEE. Trimming took 3 bases from V and 6 from J; bases not matched to a gene: 3. The CDR3: CASSWGQGAPEAFF. Here the CDR3 DNA reads TGTGCCAGCAGCTGGGGACAGGGGGCCCCTGAAGCTTTCTTT. Full variable domain (remainder filled in from reference TRBV5-8 and TRBJ1-1): EAGVTQSPTHLIKTRGQQATLRCSPISGHTSVYWYQQALGLGLQFLLWYDEGEERNRGNFPPRFSGRQFPNYSSELNVNALELEDSALYLCASSWGQGAPEAFFGQGTRLTVV.

The J gene is TRBJ1-4, the V gene TRBV15; D unresolved. Trimming removed 1 base from V and 0 bases from J, with 6 bases in between. Germline V gives CDR1 LNHNV, CDR2 YYDKDF (reference sequence). CDR3 length: 15 residues. CDR3 DNA: TGTGCCACCAGCAGAGGGGTCTCAACTAATGAAAAACTGTTTTTT. It specifies CATSRGVSTNEKLFF.

This clone came up once. The V call is TRBV9, the J call TRBJ2-1, with D possibly TRBD1 on 6 matching bases. V lost 3 bases to trimming and J lost 10 bases, with 11 bases between them. Germline V gene data show CDR1 as SGDLS and CDR2 as YYNGEE. CDR3 length: 12 residues. The CDR3 DNA reads as TGTGCCAGCAGCGCGGACAGTCCAGAGCAGTTCTTC. Translation gives CASSADSPEQFF.

The rearrangement links TRBV4-1 to TRBJ2-7; TRBD1 or TRBD2 may be the D gene (5 bases each). The CDR3 is 13 amino acids. Germline CDR1 MGHRA, CDR2 YSYEKL. V was pared by 6 bases and J by 4 bases, with 13 bases between. The CDR3 DNA sequence: TGCGCCAGCAGTCCCGGGACCCCATACGAGCAGTACTTC. Protein: CASSPGTPYEQYF.

There are a few counts of this clone. The CDR3 is CASSQDGRGNTIYF. CDR3 DNA sequence: TGTGCCAGCAGCCAAGACGGACGGGGAAACACCATATATTTT. This chain joins TRBV7-9 and TRBJ1-3; D is uncertain. V dropped 5 bases and J dropped 4 bases, with 12 bases sitting between them. CDR3 length equals 14 residues. Germline lookup yields CDR1 SEHNR and CDR2 FQNEAQ (reference sequence).

The gene calls are TRBV6-1 and TRBJ2-7; no clear D gene. Trimming took off 7 bases at V and 2 bases at J, with 18 bases between the two ends. The length of the CDR3 is 15 residues. Germline assignment: CDR1 MNHNS and CDR2 SASEGT. The DNA of the CDR3 is TGTGCCAGCAACCCGGATCACCCCCCAACCTACGAGCAGTACTTC. This encodes CASNPDHPPTYEQYF.

The chain couples TRBV2 to TRBJ2-3, with TRBD2 identical over 7 bases. Trimming cost V 1 base and J 3 bases; bases outside gene matches: 10. CDR3 length equals 17 residues. CDR1 SNHLY and CDR2 FYNNEI come from the germline V gene. The CDR3 region is CASSEGKAGLLTDTQYF. The CDR3 bases are TGTGCCAGCAGTGAAGGCAAAGCGGGATTGTTAACAGATACGCAGTATTTT.

The chain combines TRBV6-1 with TRBJ2-4; TRBD1 agrees at 10 bases. Germline loops: CDR1 MNHNS, CDR2 SASEGT. This CDR3 is 20 amino acids long. With 4 bases clipped from V and 0 bases from J, the junction kept 15 bases outside the gene matches. The CDR3 sequence: CASSGQGARQQRLAKNIQYF. CDR3 bases: TGTGCCAGCAGTGGACAGGGGGCCAGGCAGCAGCGACTAGCCAAAAACATTCAGTACTTC.

The chain links TRBV28 to TRBJ2-1; TRBD2 matches at 13 bases. V was clipped by 7 bases and J by 9 bases; unmatched bases: 9. This CDR3 spans 15 amino acids. Germline V gene data show CDR1 as MDHEN and CDR2 as SYDVKM. CDR3 sequence: CASTLLAGGPGEQFF. The DNA of the CDR3 is TGTGCCAGCACCTTACTAGCGGGAGGGCCTGGTGAGCAGTTCTTC.

The chain joins TRBV10-3 to TRBJ2-5; D is unclear. The CDR3 sequence is 15 residues long. Germline CDR1 is ENHRY and CDR2 is SYGVKD. Trimming stripped 3 bases from V and 2 bases from J, with 13 bases between. The CDR3 region is CAISERRKGQETQYF. In DNA, the CDR3 is TGTGCCATCAGTGAACGACGGAAAGGTCAAGAGACCCAGTACTTC.

The chain employs TRBV28 and TRBJ2-1; the D gene is possibly TRBD2 (6 bases). Trimming took 4 bases from V and 6 from J, leaving 16 bases between them. The V gene's germline CDR1 is MDHEN and CDR2 SYDVKM. The CDR3 runs 15 residues. The CDR3 loop reads CASSSLRGKTNEQFF. CDR3 DNA: TGTGCCAGCAGTTCCTTGCGGGGCAAGACCAATGAGCAGTTCTTC.

This chain joins TRBV4-1 and TRBJ2-7; TRBD1 might be the D (7 bases). The CDR3 loop spans 14 amino acids. The germline V gene encodes CDR1 MGHRA and CDR2 YSYEKL. Trimming left V 1 base short and J 3 bases short, with 10 bases between. The CDR3 loop is CASSQAGGLYEQYF. CDR3 in DNA: TGCGCCAGCAGCCAAGCAGGGGGGCTCTACGAGCAGTACTTC.

The chain links TRBV7-8 to TRBJ2-2, with D unclear. Looked up from germline, CDR1 is SGHVS and CDR2 is FQNEAQ. The V end lost 5 bases, the J end lost 4 bases, and 17 bases lay between the germline ends. CDR3 length: 16 amino acids. CDR3 DNA sequence: TGTGCCAGCAGCACCGTGAGGCAGCTAATCACCGGGGAGCTGTTTTTT. Encoded protein: CASSTVRQLITGELFF.